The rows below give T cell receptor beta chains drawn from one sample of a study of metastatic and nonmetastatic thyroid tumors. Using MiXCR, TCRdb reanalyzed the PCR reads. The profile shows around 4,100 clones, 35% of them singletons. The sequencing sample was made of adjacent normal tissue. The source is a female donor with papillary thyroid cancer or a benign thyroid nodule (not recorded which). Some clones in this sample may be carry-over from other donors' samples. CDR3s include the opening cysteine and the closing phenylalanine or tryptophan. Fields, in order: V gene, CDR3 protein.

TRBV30,CAWSVALGGDNDFF
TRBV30,CARGGNSYEQYF
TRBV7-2,CASSGRTGGNTEAFF
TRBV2,CASSGGRANEKLFF
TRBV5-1,CASEFEGAGELFF
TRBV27,CASSRQGVSGNTIYF
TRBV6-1,CASSMGTGRNSPLHF
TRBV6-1,CASSSPGGYEQYF
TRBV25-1,CASSVGTEAFF
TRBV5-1,CASSLDGNRAYGYTF
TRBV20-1,CSAKGDAQETQYF
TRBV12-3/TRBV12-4,CASTHSTGNQPQHF
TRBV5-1,CASSSRQGGEQYF
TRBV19,CASSTLPGLGHSDTQYF
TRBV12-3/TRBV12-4,CASSLEGSSNQPQHF
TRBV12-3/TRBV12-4,CASSLGGGSAYEQYF
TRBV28,CASILCGFSDEQYF
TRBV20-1,CSARGAGLAGNTGELFF
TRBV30,CAWSVRGMAKNIQYF
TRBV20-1,CSARGGGAEETQYF
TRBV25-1,CASSHSGTPNTEAFF
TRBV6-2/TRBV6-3,CASSYSTSGSSYEQYF
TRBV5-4,CAGSLASVQGRTDTQYF
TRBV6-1,CASSGGGGRYGYTF
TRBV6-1,CASRTGTNYGYTF
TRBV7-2,CASSRTGGNQPQHF
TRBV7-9,CASRRTSSYEQYF
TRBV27,CASSLLDRVHEQYF
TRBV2,CASSESGTGNTIYF
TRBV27,CASNFSVTGKLAGFSYDQYF
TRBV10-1,CASSESLGVANTGELFF
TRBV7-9,CASSRGDNEQFF
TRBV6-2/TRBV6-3,CASMGTNPGLAGVYEQYF
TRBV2,CASSPLSGSSYNEQFF
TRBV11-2,CASSPDLTGGPRSSYEQYF
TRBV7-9,CASSLGTDTQYF
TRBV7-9,CASSPGQDAYEQYF
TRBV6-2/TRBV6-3,CASSPNTEAFF
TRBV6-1,CASSLDRTGSGELFF
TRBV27,CASSRRRALETQYF
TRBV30,CAWSVLANEQYF
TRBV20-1,CSASLTGAGDGYTF
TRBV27,CASTQRSGMNTGELFF
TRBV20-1,CSDRDSGRAKLFF
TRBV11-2,CATTPRAESYYEQFF
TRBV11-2,CASSNRVGTYNEQFF
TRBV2,CASSGQEDNTGELFF
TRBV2,CATTVNVHYGYTF
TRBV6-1,CASTPSMGNYGYTF
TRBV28,CASSDPGANGNTIFF
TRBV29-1,CSVARDTSYEQYF
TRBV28,CASSLSSASGELFF
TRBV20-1,CSASGGSNTEAFF
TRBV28,CASRGGGLNQPQHF
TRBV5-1,CASSLTGNPATNEKLFF